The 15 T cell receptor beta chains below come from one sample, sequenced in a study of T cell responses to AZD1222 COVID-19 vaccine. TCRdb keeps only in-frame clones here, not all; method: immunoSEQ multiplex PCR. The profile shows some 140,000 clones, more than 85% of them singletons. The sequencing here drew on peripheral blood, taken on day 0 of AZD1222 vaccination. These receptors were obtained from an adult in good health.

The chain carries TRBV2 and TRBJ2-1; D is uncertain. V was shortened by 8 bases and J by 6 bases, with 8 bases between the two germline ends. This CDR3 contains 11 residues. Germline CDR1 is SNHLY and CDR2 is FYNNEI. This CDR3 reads CASSGLNEQFF. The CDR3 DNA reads TGTGCCAGCTCAGGTCTCAATGAGCAGTTCTTC.

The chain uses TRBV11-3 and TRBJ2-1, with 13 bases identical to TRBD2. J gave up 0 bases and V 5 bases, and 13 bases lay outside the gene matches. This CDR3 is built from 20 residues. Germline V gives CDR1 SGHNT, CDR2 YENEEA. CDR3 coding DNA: TGTGCCAGCAGCCTACTCGGACTAGCGGGAGTTGGTAACTCCTACAATGAGCAGTTCTTC. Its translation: CASSLLGLAGVGNSYNEQFF.

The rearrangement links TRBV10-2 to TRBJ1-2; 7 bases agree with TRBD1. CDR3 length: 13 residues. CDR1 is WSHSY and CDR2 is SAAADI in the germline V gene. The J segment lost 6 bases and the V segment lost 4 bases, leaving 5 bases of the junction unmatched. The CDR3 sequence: CASSGQGVDGYTF. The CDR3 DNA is TGCGCCAGCAGTGGGCAGGGGGTTGATGGCTACACCTTC.

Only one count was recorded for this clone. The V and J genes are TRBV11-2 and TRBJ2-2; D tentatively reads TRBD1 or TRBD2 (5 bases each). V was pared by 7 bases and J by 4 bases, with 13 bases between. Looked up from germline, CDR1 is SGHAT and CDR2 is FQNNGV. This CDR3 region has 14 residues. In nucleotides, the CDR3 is TGTGCCAGCAAGGTCGGTGGGACCACCGGGGAGCTGTTTTTT. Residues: CASKVGGTTGELFF.

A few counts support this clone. Here the CDR3 DNA reads TGTGCCTGGAGTGTATCGGGCCTTTTTGAAAAACTGTTTTTT. Translation: CAWSVSGLFEKLFF. The chain employs TRBV30 and TRBJ1-4; D is uncertain. Trimming removed 0 bases at V and 7 bases at J, with 12 bases between. Germline V gene data show CDR1 as GTSNPN and CDR2 as SVGIG (reference sequence). This CDR3 has 14 residues.

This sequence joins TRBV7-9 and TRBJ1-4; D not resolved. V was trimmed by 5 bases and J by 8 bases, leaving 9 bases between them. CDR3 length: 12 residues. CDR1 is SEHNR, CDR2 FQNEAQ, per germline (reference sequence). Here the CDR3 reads CASSPDGEKLFF. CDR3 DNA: TGTGCCAGCAGCCCGGATGGGGAAAAACTGTTTTTT.

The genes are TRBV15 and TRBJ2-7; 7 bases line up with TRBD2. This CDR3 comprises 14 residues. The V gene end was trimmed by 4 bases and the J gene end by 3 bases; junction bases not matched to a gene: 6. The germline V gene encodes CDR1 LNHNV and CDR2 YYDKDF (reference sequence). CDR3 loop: CATSTSGTLYEQYF. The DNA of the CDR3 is TGTGCCACCAGCACCAGCGGGACCCTCTACGAGCAGTACTTC.

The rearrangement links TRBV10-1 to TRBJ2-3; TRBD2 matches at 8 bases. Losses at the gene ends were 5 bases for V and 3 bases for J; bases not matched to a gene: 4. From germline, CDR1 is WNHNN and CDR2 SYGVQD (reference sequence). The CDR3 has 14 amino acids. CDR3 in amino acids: CASSRSGRTDTQYF. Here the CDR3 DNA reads TGCGCCAGCAGTAGGAGCGGGAGAACAGATACGCAGTATTTT.

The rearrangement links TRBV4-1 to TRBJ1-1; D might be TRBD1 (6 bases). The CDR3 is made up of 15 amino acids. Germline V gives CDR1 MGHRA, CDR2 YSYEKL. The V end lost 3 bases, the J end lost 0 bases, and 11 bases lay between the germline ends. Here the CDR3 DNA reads TGCGCCAGCAGCCACCGACAGGCCATGAACACTGAAGCTTTCTTT. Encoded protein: CASSHRQAMNTEAFF.

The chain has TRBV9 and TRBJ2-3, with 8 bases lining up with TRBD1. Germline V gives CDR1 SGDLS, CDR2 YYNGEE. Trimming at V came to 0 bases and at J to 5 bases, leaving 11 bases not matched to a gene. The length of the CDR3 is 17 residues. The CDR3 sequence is CASSVEGGGQVIDTQYF. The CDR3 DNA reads TGTGCCAGCAGCGTAGAAGGAGGGGGACAGGTAATAGATACGCAGTATTTT.

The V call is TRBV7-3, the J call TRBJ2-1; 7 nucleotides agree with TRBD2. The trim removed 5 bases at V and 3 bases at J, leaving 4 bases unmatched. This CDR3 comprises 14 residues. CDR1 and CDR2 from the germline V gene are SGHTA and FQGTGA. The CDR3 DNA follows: TGTGCCAGCAGCCTGTCTAGCGGCTACAATGAGCAGTTCTTC. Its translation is CASSLSSGYNEQFF.

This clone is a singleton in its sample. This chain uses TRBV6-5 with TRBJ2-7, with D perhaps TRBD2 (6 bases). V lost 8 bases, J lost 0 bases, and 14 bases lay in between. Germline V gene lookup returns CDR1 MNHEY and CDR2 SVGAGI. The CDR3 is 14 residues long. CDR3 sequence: CASSLRGTSYEQYF. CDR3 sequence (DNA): TGTGCCAGCTCCCTCCGGGGGACCTCCTACGAGCAGTACTTC.

CDR3 DNA: TGTGCCAGCAGTGAGTACGAGCAGTACTTC. This encodes CASSEYEQYF. V is TRBV2 and J is TRBJ2-7; D remains ambiguous. The germline V gene has CDR1 SNHLY and CDR2 FYNNEI. The CDR3 has 10 residues. Deletions cut 3 bases from V and 4 bases from J, with 1 base between.

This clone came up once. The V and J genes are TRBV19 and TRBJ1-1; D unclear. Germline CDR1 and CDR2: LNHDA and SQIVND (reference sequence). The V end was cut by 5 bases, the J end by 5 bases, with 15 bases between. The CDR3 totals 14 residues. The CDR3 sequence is CASSGNWGKTEAFF. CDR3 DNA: TGTGCCAGTAGTGGCAATTGGGGAAAGACTGAAGCTTTCTTT.

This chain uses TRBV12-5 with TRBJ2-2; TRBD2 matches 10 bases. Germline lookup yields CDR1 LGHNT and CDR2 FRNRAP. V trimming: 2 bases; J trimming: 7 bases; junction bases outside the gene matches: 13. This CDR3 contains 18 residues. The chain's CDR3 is CASGLRALAGDRIGELFF. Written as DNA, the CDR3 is TGTGCTAGTGGTTTGAGAGCCCTAGCGGGAGATCGGATCGGGGAGCTGTTTTTT.